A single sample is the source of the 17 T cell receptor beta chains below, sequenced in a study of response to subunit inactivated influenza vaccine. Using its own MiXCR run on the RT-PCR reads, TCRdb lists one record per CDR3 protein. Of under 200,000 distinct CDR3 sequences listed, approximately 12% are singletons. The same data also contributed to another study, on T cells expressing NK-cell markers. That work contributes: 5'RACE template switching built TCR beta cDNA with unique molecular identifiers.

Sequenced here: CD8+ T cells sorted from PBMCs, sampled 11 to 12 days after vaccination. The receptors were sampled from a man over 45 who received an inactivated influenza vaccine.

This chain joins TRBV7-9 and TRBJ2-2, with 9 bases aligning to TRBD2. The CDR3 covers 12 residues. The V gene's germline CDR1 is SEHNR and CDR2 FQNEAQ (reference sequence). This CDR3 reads CSGLASTGELFF. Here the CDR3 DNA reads TGTTCAGGACTAGCGTCCACCGGGGAGCTGTTTTTT.

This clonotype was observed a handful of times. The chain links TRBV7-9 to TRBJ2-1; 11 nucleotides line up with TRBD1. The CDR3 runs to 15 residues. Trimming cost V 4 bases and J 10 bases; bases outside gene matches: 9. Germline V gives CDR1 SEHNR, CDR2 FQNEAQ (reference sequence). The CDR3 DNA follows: TGTGCCAGCAGCTATGCCGGGACAGGGGGGCAGGAGCAGTTCTTC. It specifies CASSYAGTGGQEQFF.

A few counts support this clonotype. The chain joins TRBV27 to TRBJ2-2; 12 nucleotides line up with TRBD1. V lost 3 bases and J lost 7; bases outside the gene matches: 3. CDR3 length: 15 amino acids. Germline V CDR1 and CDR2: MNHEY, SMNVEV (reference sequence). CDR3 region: CASSFGTGGIGELFF. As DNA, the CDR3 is TGTGCCAGCAGTTTCGGGACAGGGGGCATCGGGGAGCTGTTTTTT.

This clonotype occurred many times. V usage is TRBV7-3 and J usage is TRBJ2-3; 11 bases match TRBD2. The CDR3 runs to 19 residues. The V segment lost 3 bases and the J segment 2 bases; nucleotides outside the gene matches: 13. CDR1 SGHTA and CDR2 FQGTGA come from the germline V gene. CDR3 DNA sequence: TGTGCCAGCAGCTTTTACCTCGGGACTAGCGGAGGGAACACAGATACGCAGTATTTT. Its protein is CASSFYLGTSGGNTDTQYF.

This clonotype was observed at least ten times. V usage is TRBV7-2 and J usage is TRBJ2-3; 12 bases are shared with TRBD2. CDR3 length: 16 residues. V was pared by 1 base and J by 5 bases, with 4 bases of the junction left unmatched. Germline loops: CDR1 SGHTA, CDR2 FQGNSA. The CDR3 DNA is TGTGCCAGCAGCTTAGGACTAGCGGGAGATGTAGATACGCAGTATTTT. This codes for CASSLGLAGDVDTQYF.

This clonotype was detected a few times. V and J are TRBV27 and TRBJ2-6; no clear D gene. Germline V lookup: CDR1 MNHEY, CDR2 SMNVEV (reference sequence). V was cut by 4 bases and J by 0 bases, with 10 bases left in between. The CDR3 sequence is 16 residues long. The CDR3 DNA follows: TGTGCCAGCAGTTACTTGGGATTCTCTGGGGCCAACGTCCTGACTTTC. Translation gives CASSYLGFSGANVLTF.

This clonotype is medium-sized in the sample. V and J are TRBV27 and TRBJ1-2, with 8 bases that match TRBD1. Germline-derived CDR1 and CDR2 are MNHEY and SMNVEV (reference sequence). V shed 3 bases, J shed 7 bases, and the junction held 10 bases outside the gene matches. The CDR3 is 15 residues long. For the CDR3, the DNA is TGTGCCAGCAGTTTGGCCAGACAGGGGACGGCTGGCTACACCTTC. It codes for CASSLARQGTAGYTF.

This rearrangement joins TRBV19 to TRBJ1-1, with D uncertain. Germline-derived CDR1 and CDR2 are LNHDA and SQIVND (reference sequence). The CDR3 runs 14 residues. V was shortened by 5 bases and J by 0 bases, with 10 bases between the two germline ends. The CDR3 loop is CASSLYSMNTEAFF. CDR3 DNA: TGTGCCAGTAGTTTGTATAGTATGAACACTGAAGCTTTCTTT. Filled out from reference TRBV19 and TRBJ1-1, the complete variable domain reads DGGITQSPKYLFRKEGQNVTLSCEQNLNHDAMYWYRQDPGQGLRLIYYSQIVNDFQKGDIAEGYSVSREKKESFPLTVTSAQKNPTAFYLCASSLYSMNTEAFFGQGTRLTVV.

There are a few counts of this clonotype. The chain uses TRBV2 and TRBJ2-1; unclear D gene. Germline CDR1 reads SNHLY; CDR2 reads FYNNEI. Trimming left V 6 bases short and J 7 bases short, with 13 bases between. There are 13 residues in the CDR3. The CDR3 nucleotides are TGTGCCAGCAGCCCTCCCCCCCTAAATGAGCAGTTCTTC. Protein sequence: CASSPPPLNEQFF.

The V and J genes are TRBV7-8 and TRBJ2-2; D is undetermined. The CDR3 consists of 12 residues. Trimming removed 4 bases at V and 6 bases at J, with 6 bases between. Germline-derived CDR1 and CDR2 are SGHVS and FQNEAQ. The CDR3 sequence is CASSSVAGELFF. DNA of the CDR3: TGTGCCAGCAGCTCCGTCGCCGGGGAGCTGTTTTTT. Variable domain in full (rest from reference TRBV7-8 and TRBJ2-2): GAGVSQSPRYKVAKRGQDVALRCDPISGHVSLFWYQQALGQGPEFLTYFQNEAQLDKSGLPSDRFFAERPEGSVSTLKIQRTQQEDSAVYLCASSSVAGELFFGEGSRLTVL.

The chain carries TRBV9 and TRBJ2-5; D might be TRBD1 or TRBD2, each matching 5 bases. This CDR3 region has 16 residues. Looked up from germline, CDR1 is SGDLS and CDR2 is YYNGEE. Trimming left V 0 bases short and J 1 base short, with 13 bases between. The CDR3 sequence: CASSVGGRGPQETQYF. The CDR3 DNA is TGTGCCAGCAGCGTAGGAGGAAGGGGACCCCAAGAGACCCAGTACTTC.

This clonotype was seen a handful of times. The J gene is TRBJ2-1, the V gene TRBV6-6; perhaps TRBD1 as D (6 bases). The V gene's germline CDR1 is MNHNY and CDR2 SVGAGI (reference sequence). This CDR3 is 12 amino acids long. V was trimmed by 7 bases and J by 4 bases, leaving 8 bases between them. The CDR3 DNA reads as TGTGCCAGCAATACAGGGTACAATGAGCAGTTCTTC. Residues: CASNTGYNEQFF.

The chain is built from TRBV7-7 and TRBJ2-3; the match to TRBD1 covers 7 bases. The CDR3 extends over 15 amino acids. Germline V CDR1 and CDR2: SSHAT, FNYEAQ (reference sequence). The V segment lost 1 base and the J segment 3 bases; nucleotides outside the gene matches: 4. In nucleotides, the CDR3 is TGTGCCAGCAGCTTAGGACCGACAGGGACAGATACGCAGTATTTT. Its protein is CASSLGPTGTDTQYF.

CDR3 in amino acids: CASSEYLNEQYF. The CDR3 DNA is TGCGCCAGCAGTGAGTACCTAAACGAGCAGTACTTC. The genes are TRBV10-2 and TRBJ2-7; D uncertain. The CDR3 covers 12 residues. V lost 1 base and J 5 bases, leaving 6 bases between the germline ends. Looked up from germline, CDR1 is WSHSY and CDR2 is SAAADI.

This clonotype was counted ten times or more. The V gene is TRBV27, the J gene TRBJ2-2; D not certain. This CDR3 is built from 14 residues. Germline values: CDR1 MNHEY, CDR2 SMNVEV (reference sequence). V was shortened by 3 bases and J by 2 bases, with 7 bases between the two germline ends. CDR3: CASSLAKNTGELFF. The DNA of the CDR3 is TGTGCCAGCAGTTTGGCCAAAAACACCGGGGAGCTGTTTTTT.

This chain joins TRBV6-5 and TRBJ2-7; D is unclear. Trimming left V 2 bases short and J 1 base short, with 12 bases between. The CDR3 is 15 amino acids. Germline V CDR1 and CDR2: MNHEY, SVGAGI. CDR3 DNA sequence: TGTGCCAGCAGTTACCTTCTCGCGGTGTCCTACGAGCAGTACTTC. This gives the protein CASSYLLAVSYEQYF.

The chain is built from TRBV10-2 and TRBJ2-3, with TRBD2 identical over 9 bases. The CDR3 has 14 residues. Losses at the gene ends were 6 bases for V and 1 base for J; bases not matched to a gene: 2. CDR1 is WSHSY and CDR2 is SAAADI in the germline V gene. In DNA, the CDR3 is TGCGCCAGCAGGGCGGGGGGGGGCACAGATACGCAGTATTTT. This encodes CASRAGGGTDTQYF.